Below, 29 T cell receptor beta chains from the same sample are listed, as sequenced in a study of shared clonotypes between healthy human individuals. The data were produced by immunoSEQ multiplex PCR, yet TCRdb's version contains in-frame clones alone and is incomplete. The sample lists over 1.5 million clones; approximately 98% were seen once. Sequencing was carried out using naive CD4+ T cells sorted from blood. Subset: CD45RA+ positively selected. The receptors come from a man aged 25-45 years in good health.

The chain links TRBV9 to TRBJ1-1; the match to TRBD1 covers 11 bases. Germline CDR1 and CDR2: SGDLS and YYNGEE. CDR3 length: 15 residues. J gave up 2 bases and V 2 bases, and 2 bases lay outside the gene matches. The CDR3 is CASSVDRGRNTEAFF. In DNA, the CDR3 is TGTGCCAGCAGCGTGGACAGGGGGCGAAACACTGAAGCTTTCTTT.

V and J are TRBV2 and TRBJ1-4, with D possibly being TRBD1 (6 bases). The ends were cut back, 11 bases at V and 3 bases at J, with 16 bases in the middle. The germline gives CDR1 SNHLY, CDR2 FYNNEI. This CDR3 has 14 amino acids. CDR3 region: CASGAAAANEKLFF. The DNA of the CDR3 is TGTGCCTCAGGGGCAGCCGCAGCTAATGAAAAACTGTTTTTT.

V usage is TRBV18 and J usage is TRBJ2-7; the D is unclear. From germline, CDR1 is KGHSH and CDR2 LQKENI. Trimming took off 3 bases at V and 4 bases at J, with 19 bases between the two ends. The CDR3 is 16 amino acids. CDR3 nucleotide sequence: TGTGCCAGCTCACCCCCCCGTGTGACGGATTCTTACGAGCAGTACTTC. It yields the protein CASSPPRVTDSYEQYF.

The chain has TRBV7-9 and TRBJ1-2, with 9 bases aligning to TRBD1. This CDR3 is 16 amino acids long. Germline CDR1 is SEHNR and CDR2 is FQNEAQ (reference sequence). The trim removed 3 bases at V and 1 base at J, leaving 6 bases unmatched. CDR3 protein: CASSFPGQGINYGYTF. CDR3 bases: TGTGCCAGCAGCTTTCCAGGACAGGGGATTAACTATGGCTACACCTTC.

J is TRBJ2-7 and V is TRBV7-6, with 7 bases that match TRBD2. Germline V gene data show CDR1 as SGHVS and CDR2 as FNYEAQ. The ends lost 1 base at V and 3 bases at J; junction bases unmatched: 6. The CDR3 is 15 amino acids. The CDR3 spells CASSLERGNHYEQYF. The CDR3 DNA is TGTGCCAGCAGCTTAGAGCGGGGCAATCACTACGAGCAGTACTTC.

The chain uses TRBV19 and TRBJ2-2; no reliable D call. V gave up 2 bases and J gave up 2 bases, with 21 bases separating them. CDR1 is LNHDA, CDR2 SQIVND, per germline (reference sequence). The CDR3 contains 19 residues. CDR3 residues: CASSIIRFREALNTGELFF. CDR3 in DNA: TGTGCCAGTAGTATAATCCGTTTCCGCGAGGCTTTAAACACCGGGGAGCTGTTTTTT.

V gene TRBV5-5 combines with J gene TRBJ1-2; D unresolved. The CDR3 covers 13 residues. V was trimmed by 2 bases and J by 4 bases, leaving 9 bases between them. Germline V lookup: CDR1 SGHKS, CDR2 YYEKEE (reference sequence). CDR3 coding DNA: TGTGCCAGCAGCTTACGGGAGTTCTATGGCTACACCTTC. Amino acid sequence: CASSLREFYGYTF.

This chain links TRBV19 with TRBJ2-7, with D perhaps matching TRBD1 (8 bases). Trimming removed 6 bases from V and 4 bases from J, with 19 bases in between. The germline V gene has CDR1 LNHDA and CDR2 SQIVND (reference sequence). CDR3 length: 15 residues. The CDR3 here is CASSGGTGEIYEQYF. The CDR3 bases are TGTGCCAGTAGCGGGGGGACAGGAGAGATTTACGAGCAGTACTTC. The full variable domain, with the rest looked up from reference TRBV19 and TRBJ2-7, is DGGITQSPKYLFRKEGQNVTLSCEQNLNHDAMYWYRQDPGQGLRLIYYSQIVNDFQKGDIAEGYSVSREKKESFPLTVTSAQKNPTAFYLCASSGGTGEIYEQYFGPGTRLTVT.

The J gene is TRBJ2-3, the V gene TRBV5-1; D may match TRBD1 or TRBD2 (5 bases each). CDR3 length equals 17 residues. Germline values: CDR1 SGHRS, CDR2 YFSETQ. The V end was cut by 3 bases, the J end by 0 bases, with 17 bases between. The CDR3 DNA follows: TGCGCCAGCAGCTCAACAGTTCCGGGACGGAGCACAGATACGCAGTATTTT. This translates into CASSSTVPGRSTDTQYF.

The rearrangement links TRBV7-8 to TRBJ1-1; D uncertain. This CDR3 comprises 15 residues. V shed 6 bases and J shed 1 base, with 15 bases lying between them. Germline CDR1 and CDR2: SGHVS and FQNEAQ. CDR3 nucleotides: TGTGCCAGCAGGAGAGGGCGGGCACAGAACACTGAAGCTTTCTTT. It specifies CASRRGRAQNTEAFF.

V is TRBV7-2 and J is TRBJ2-5; D unresolved. The CDR3 length is 17 residues. Germline V gives CDR1 SGHTA, CDR2 FQGNSA. V was cut by 1 base and J by 2 bases, with 17 bases left in between. The CDR3 reads CASSLEGLLTGQETQYF. CDR3 bases: TGTGCCAGCAGCTTAGAGGGCCTACTAACCGGGCAAGAGACCCAGTACTTC. The full variable domain, in which reference TRBV7-2 and TRBJ2-5 provide the parts outside the CDR3, is GAGVSQSPSNKVTEKGKDVELRCDPISGHTALYWYRQSLGQGLEFLIYFQGNSAPDKSGLPSDRFSAERTGGSVSTLTIQRTQQEDSAVYLCASSLEGLLTGQETQYFGPGTRLLVL.

V and J are TRBV11-2 and TRBJ2-7, with 9 bases identical to TRBD1. Germline lookup yields CDR1 SGHAT and CDR2 FQNNGV. There are 15 residues in the CDR3. The V and J ends lost 7 bases and 1 base, in that order; junction bases with no gene match: 8. The CDR3 sequence: CASTEGTGSSYEQYF. CDR3 DNA sequence: TGTGCCAGCACCGAAGGGACAGGGAGTTCCTACGAGCAGTACTTC.

The chain carries TRBV2 and TRBJ2-1; 9 bases fit TRBD1. Germline-derived CDR1 and CDR2 are SNHLY and FYNNEI. With 5 bases clipped from V and 2 bases from J, the junction kept 4 bases outside the gene matches. The CDR3 totals 15 residues. This chain's CDR3 is CASSPDRGAYNEQFF. The CDR3 nucleotides are TGTGCCAGCAGTCCAGACAGGGGGGCCTACAATGAGCAGTTCTTC.

CDR3 DNA sequence: TGTGCCAGCAGCTTTGCGGGACTCGACACAGATACGCAGTATTTT. It encodes CASSFAGLDTDTQYF. The chain uses TRBV7-9 and TRBJ2-3, with D possibly being TRBD2 (6 bases). The CDR3 covers 15 residues. From germline, CDR1 is SEHNR and CDR2 FQNEAQ (reference sequence). The V end lost 3 bases, the J end lost 2 bases, and 12 bases lay between the germline ends. The full variable domain, rest sourced from reference TRBV7-9 and TRBJ2-3, is DTGVSQNPRHKITKRGQNVTFRCDPISEHNRLYWYRQTLGQGPEFLTYFQNEAQLEKSRLLSDRFSAERPKGSFSTLEIQRTEQGDSAMYLCASSFAGLDTDTQYFGPGTRLTVL.

CDR3 coding DNA: TGTGCCAGTCACGGGGAGGGGGACTATGAGCAGTTCTTC. Translation gives CASHGEGDYEQFF. V is TRBV19 and J is TRBJ2-1, with a tentative D call TRBD2 (7 bases). V was clipped by 8 bases and J by 8 bases, with 16 bases between them. The CDR3 sequence is 13 residues long. Per the germline V gene, CDR1 is LNHDA and CDR2 is SQIVND (reference sequence). The variable domain in full, with the rest retrieved from reference TRBV19 and TRBJ2-1, is DGGITQSPKYLFRKEGQNVTLSCEQNLNHDAMYWYRQDPGQGLRLIYYSQIVNDFQKGDIAEGYSVSREKKESFPLTVTSAQKNPTAFYLCASHGEGDYEQFFGPGTRLTVL.

This sequence joins TRBV7-8 and TRBJ2-1; tentatively, D is TRBD1 (5 bases). The CDR3 contains 17 residues. Looked up from germline, CDR1 is SGHVS and CDR2 is FQNEAQ. The germline V and J ends were trimmed by 3 bases and 0 bases, with 15 bases remaining between them. The CDR3 sequence: CASSFSRQRSSYNEQFF. CDR3 sequence (DNA): TGTGCCAGCAGCTTTTCACGACAGCGTAGCTCCTACAATGAGCAGTTCTTC.

The rearrangement links TRBV21-1 to TRBJ1-1; TRBD1 reflects the table's D call only, with no check against the DNA. TRBV21-1 is a documented pseudogene. There are 12 residues in the CDR3. The CDR3 nucleotides are TGTGCCAGCAGTGCAGTTTTGACTGAAGCTTTCTTT. This encodes CASSAVLTEAFF.

The chain joins TRBV19 to TRBJ1-1; TRBD1 agrees at 9 bases. CDR1 and CDR2 (germline): LNHDA, SQIVND (reference sequence). This CDR3 spans 17 amino acids. V was clipped by 7 bases and J by 1 base; unmatched bases: 13. The CDR3, as DNA: TGTGCCAGTACCGGTCGAACAGGGGGCACAAAGAACACTGAAGCTTTCTTT. Translation: CASTGRTGGTKNTEAFF.

The rearrangement links TRBV28 to TRBJ2-7; D could derive from TRBD1 or TRBD2 (5 bases each). V was trimmed by 5 bases and J by 6 bases, leaving 20 bases between them. Germline assignment: CDR1 MDHEN and CDR2 SYDVKM. This CDR3 has 15 amino acids. CDR3 in DNA: TGTGCCAGCAGTACGCCGGGACGGCCTTTCGTCGAGCAGTACTTC. Its translation is CASSTPGRPFVEQYF.

The rearrangement uses TRBV28 and TRBJ1-1; D is possibly TRBD1 (6 bases). The CDR3 spans 14 residues. Germline V CDR1 and CDR2: MDHEN, SYDVKM. Trimming took 5 bases from V and 1 from J, leaving 11 bases between them. The CDR3 here is CASSPLRGNTEAFF. The DNA for the CDR3 is TGTGCCAGCAGTCCCCTCAGGGGGAACACTGAAGCTTTCTTT.

The chain recombines TRBV7-9 with TRBJ2-7; D ambiguous. V was pared by 7 bases and J by 7 bases, with 8 bases between. Germline assignment: CDR1 SEHNR and CDR2 FQNEAQ (reference sequence). The CDR3 is 10 residues long. This CDR3 is CASTVGEQYF. CDR3 DNA: TGTGCCAGCACCGTGGGGGAGCAGTACTTC. The complete variable domain, with remaining parts taken from reference TRBV7-9 and TRBJ2-7, reads DTGVSQNPRHKITKRGQNVTFRCDPISEHNRLYWYRQTLGQGPEFLTYFQNEAQLEKSRLLSDRFSAERPKGSFSTLEIQRTEQGDSAMYLCASTVGEQYFGPGTRLTVT.

This chain joins TRBV6-1 and TRBJ2-7; D may be TRBD1 or TRBD2 (6 bases each). Germline V gives CDR1 MNHNS, CDR2 SASEGT. The CDR3 has 14 amino acids. V lost 1 base and J lost 0, with 7 bases in between. DNA for the CDR3: TGTGCCAGCAGTGAAGGGGGGGCCTCCTACGAGCAGTACTTC. It translates to CASSEGGASYEQYF.

DNA of the CDR3: TGTGCCAGCAGTGAGGCCGGGTCCGGCTACACCTTC. Translation: CASSEAGSGYTF. V and J are TRBV6-4 and TRBJ1-2; no clear D gene. The CDR3 is 12 residues long. The germline CDR1 and CDR2 sequences are MRHNA and SNTAGT. V was clipped by 3 bases and J by 8 bases, with 10 bases between them.

V gene TRBV28 combines with J gene TRBJ1-5, with D unresolved. Per germline, CDR1 MDHEN and CDR2 SYDVKM. V dropped 6 bases and J dropped 5 bases, with 8 bases sitting between them. This CDR3 is 12 amino acids long. CDR3 nucleotide sequence: TGTGCCAGCAGCCACCTCCATCAGCCCCAGCATTTT. It encodes CASSHLHQPQHF.

The CDR3 loop is CASSSLARVIDEQFF. The CDR3 DNA reads TGTGCCAGCTCATCACTGGCGAGGGTTATCGATGAGCAGTTCTTC. The chain recombines TRBV18 with TRBJ2-1, with D possibly matching TRBD2 (5 bases). The CDR3 runs to 15 residues. CDR1 is KGHSH, CDR2 LQKENI, per germline. Trimming removed 5 bases at V and 8 bases at J, with 19 bases between.

For this clone: Other DNA sequences from this sample encode an identical CDR3 as well. The CDR3 sequence: CASSLRTYGYTF. The CDR3 DNA reads TGTGCCAGCAGTTTAAGAACCTATGGCTACACCTTC. This chain uses TRBV28 with TRBJ1-2; D is uncertain. The CDR3 length is 12 residues. The germline CDR1 and CDR2 sequences are MDHEN and SYDVKM. Trimming removed 2 bases from V and 4 bases from J, with 5 bases in between.

The chain uses TRBV5-1 and TRBJ2-3, with no clear D. Germline V lookup: CDR1 SGHRS, CDR2 YFSETQ. Trimming removed 1 base from V and 0 bases from J, with 21 bases in between. The CDR3 sequence is 19 residues long. The chain's CDR3 is CASSLIPGVGRDSTDTQYF. The CDR3, as DNA: TGCGCCAGCAGCTTGATCCCGGGCGTCGGGCGCGATAGCACAGATACGCAGTATTTT.

The chain joins TRBV28 to TRBJ1-4; unclear D gene. CDR1 and CDR2 from the germline V gene are MDHEN and SYDVKM. V was clipped by 7 bases and J by 10 bases, with 10 bases between them. The CDR3 loop spans 11 amino acids. CDR3 in amino acids: CASTSPGKLFF. The CDR3 DNA is TGTGCCAGCACCTCACCCGGAAAACTGTTTTTT.

In nucleotides, the CDR3 is TGTGCCAGCAGCGTAAGGGACAGGGTGGACTATGGCTACACCTTC. This translates into CASSVRDRVDYGYTF. V is TRBV9 and J is TRBJ1-2; TRBD1 matches at 9 bases. The CDR3 is made up of 15 amino acids. The junction had 4 bases not matched to a gene; V was cut back by 1 base and J by 3 bases. Germline CDR1 is SGDLS and CDR2 is YYNGEE.